What follows describes a single T cell receptor (beta chain). These data come from a study of CD4 T cell repertoires in COVID-19. Turning to the study itself: Relabeled CFSE-low cells, IL-2-expanded for more than 9 days, met spikes from other coronaviruses.

Produced via immunoSEQ multiplex PCR; TCRdb's table is partial and in-frame only. The table includes 60,000 to 90,000 clones, 83% detected once. V was trimmed by 7 bases and J by 4 bases, leaving 7 bases between them. This CDR3 is 11 amino acids long. Germline-derived CDR1 and CDR2 are LNHDA and SQIVND (reference sequence). The memory T cells were sequenced right after ex vivo isolation, without culture. This chain uses TRBV19 with TRBJ1-2; no definite D call. The source was CD4+ T cells from peripheral blood, collected after recovery from COVID-19. The origin of this receptor is a human donor who had COVID-19. The CDR3 reads CASNEGYGYTF. In nucleotides, the CDR3 is TGTGCCAGTAATGAGGGCTATGGCTACACCTTC.